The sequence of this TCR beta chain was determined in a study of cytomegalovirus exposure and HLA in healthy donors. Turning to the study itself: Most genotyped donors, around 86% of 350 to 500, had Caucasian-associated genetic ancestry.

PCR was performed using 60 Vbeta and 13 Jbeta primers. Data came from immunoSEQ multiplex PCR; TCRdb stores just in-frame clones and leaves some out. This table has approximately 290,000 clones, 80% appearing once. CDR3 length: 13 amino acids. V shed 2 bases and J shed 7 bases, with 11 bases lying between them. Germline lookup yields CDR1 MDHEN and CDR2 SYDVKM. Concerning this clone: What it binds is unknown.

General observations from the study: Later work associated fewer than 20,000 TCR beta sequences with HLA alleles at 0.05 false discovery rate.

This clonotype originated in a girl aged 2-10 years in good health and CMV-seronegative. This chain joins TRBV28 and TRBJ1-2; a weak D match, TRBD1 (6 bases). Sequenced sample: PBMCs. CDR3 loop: CASSLGQGGGYTF. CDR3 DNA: TGTGCCAGCAGTTTAGGGCAAGGGGGTGGCTACACCTTC.